This TCR beta chain was documented in a study of T-cell memory formation after mild COVID-19. 5'RACE with constant-segment primers yielded barcoded, UMI-tagged TCR alpha and TCR beta cDNA libraries. TCRdb fed the 5' RACE reads into MiXCR, producing one record per CDR3 protein. The sample includes 110,000 to 150,000 distinct CDR3 sequences, roughly 24% of them seen just once. Points from the study as a whole: Among clones contracting day 15 to 85, CD4/CD8 was balanced, whereas later expanders leaned CD4+.

There are a few counts of this clonotype. Its antigen is still unknown. Germline loops: CDR1 MNHNS, CDR2 SASEGT. The V and J ends lost 3 bases and 5 bases, in that order; junction bases with no gene match: 6. The CDR3 spans 14 residues. The sample taken for sequencing was PBMCs or a T cell subset sorted from them (not recorded which). V is TRBV6-1 and J is TRBJ1-1, with 7 bases fitting TRBD1. The receptor was isolated from an adult woman who had mild COVID-19 (a few samples of this study predate the infection). Cell type and time point are not known. CDR3 nucleotide sequence: TGTGCCAGCAGTGAGGGTTCAGGGGGAACTGAAGCTTTCTTT. Protein: CASSEGSGGTEAFF.